The 30 T cell receptor beta chains below were found in one sample sequenced in a study of Ad26.COV2.S vaccination and SARS-CoV-2 variants. Treatment: about 20 received Ad26.COV2.S at low or high dose, single or two shots; several received placebo; per-sample allocation not given. Collection of samples fell on day 63 after the first vaccine or placebo injection. Profiling relied on immunoSEQ multiplex PCR, and the TCRdb table lists in-frame clones only, not all of them. The sample gives around 300,000 clones, under 90% of which show up once; around 5.5% is in the top ten. The sequencing used peripheral blood, collected in a trial of Ad26.COV2.S vaccine versus placebo. The receptors derive from a person aged 18-65 years who received the Ad26.COV2.S COVID-19 vaccine or a placebo.

This sequence joins TRBV11-2 and TRBJ1-1; D call uncertain. The CDR3 runs 17 residues. Germline CDR1 reads SGHAT; CDR2 reads FQNNGV. The germline V and J ends were trimmed by 4 bases and 0 bases, with 18 bases remaining between them. The CDR3 DNA reads as TGTGCCAGCAGCTCCTTAGCCTTCCCCCTCATGAACACTGAAGCTTTCTTT. Its protein product is CASSSLAFPLMNTEAFF.

The chain recombines TRBV10-3 with TRBJ1-1; no definite D call. The CDR3 length is 13 residues. V lost 8 bases, J lost 1 base, and 11 bases lay in between. From germline, CDR1 is ENHRY and CDR2 SYGVKD. The chain's CDR3 is CAIRYGQNTEAFF. DNA for the CDR3: TGTGCCATCCGCTACGGCCAGAACACTGAAGCTTTCTTT.

The V and J genes are TRBV28 and TRBJ1-1; D uncertain. Germline V gene data show CDR1 as MDHEN and CDR2 as SYDVKM. Trimming stripped 5 bases from V and 6 bases from J, with 7 bases between. The CDR3 length is 11 residues. The CDR3 here is CASSVHPEAFF. CDR3 in DNA: TGTGCCAGCAGTGTACACCCTGAAGCTTTCTTT.

The rearrangement uses TRBV6-5 and TRBJ1-1; no clear D gene. The CDR3 is made up of 13 amino acids. CDR1 is MNHEY and CDR2 is SVGAGI in the germline V gene. V lost 11 bases to trimming and J lost 1 base, with 14 bases between them. The CDR3, as DNA: TGTGCCGGTACTACTGAAACGAACACTGAAGCTTTCTTT. Its protein product is CAGTTETNTEAFF.

V and J are TRBV6-6 and TRBJ1-2; 9 bases agree with TRBD1. The V and J ends lost 8 bases and 4 bases, in that order; junction bases with no gene match: 8. Germline CDR1 is MNHNY and CDR2 is SVGAGI (reference sequence). The CDR3 consists of 14 residues. The chain's CDR3 is CASRTGGGIYGYTF. The CDR3 DNA follows: TGTGCCAGCCGCACAGGGGGCGGAATCTATGGCTACACCTTC.

The chain employs TRBV5-1 and TRBJ1-1; D is uncertain. Germline assignment: CDR1 SGHRS and CDR2 YFSETQ. This CDR3 has 13 residues. The V gene lost 1 base and the J gene lost 5 bases, with 9 bases spanning the gap. The DNA for the CDR3 is TGCGCCAGCAGCTTGTCCGGGATGACTGAAGCTTTCTTT. Translating gives CASSLSGMTEAFF.

The chain couples TRBV12-3 or TRBV12-4 to TRBJ1-2; 9 positions match TRBD1. The CDR3 sequence is 13 residues long. V shed 6 bases, J shed 7 bases, and the junction held 6 bases outside the gene matches. The CDR3 coding sequence is TGTGCCAGCAGCCAGGGACAGGGTAGTGGCTACACCTTC. This sequence encodes CASSQGQGSGYTF.

This chain uses TRBV4-1 with TRBJ1-2, with a tentative D call TRBD1 (6 bases). Germline V gene sequence: CDR1 MGHRA, CDR2 YSYEKL. V dropped 1 base and J dropped 7 bases, with 19 bases sitting between them. The CDR3 runs to 16 residues. The CDR3 bases are TGCGCCAGCAGCCAAGTAGGCAGGGGATCTCAGGGTGGCTACACCTTC. Protein product: CASSQVGRGSQGGYTF.

The chain couples TRBV7-6 to TRBJ2-2; 12 nucleotides align to TRBD2. The ends lost 5 bases at V and 6 bases at J; junction bases unmatched: 10. The germline V gene encodes CDR1 SGHVS and CDR2 FNYEAQ. This CDR3 is built from 17 residues. The CDR3 region has the DNA TGTGCCAGCAGCCACCAACTAGCGGGGGGATTCGCCGGGGAGCTGTTTTTT. Its translation: CASSHQLAGGFAGELFF.

This chain connects TRBV9 to TRBJ2-7; tentatively, D is TRBD1 (5 bases). V shed 3 bases and J shed 6 bases, with 19 bases lying between them. Germline values: CDR1 SGDLS, CDR2 YYNGEE. This CDR3 spans 15 amino acids. The CDR3 region has the DNA TGTGCCAGCAGCGCACCGACAGTTGGCGTCGGCGAGCAGTACTTC. This encodes CASSAPTVGVGEQYF. Looking up the rest from reference TRBV9 and TRBJ2-7 gives the full variable domain: DSGVTQTPKHLITATGQRVTLRCSPRSGDLSVYWYQQSLDQGLQFLIQYYNGEERAKGNILERFSAQQFPDLHSELNLSSLELGDSALYFCASSAPTVGVGEQYFGPGTRLTVT.

The chain combines TRBV25-1 with TRBJ1-2; D remains unclear. This CDR3 contains 11 residues. Deletions cut 2 bases from V and 7 bases from J, with 5 bases between. Looked up from germline, CDR1 is MGHDK and CDR2 is SYGVNS. The CDR3 loop is CASSERSGYTF. The CDR3 nucleotides are TGTGCCAGCAGTGAAAGATCTGGCTACACCTTC.

The rearrangement links TRBV7-2 to TRBJ2-5; 8 nucleotides agree with TRBD1. This CDR3 region has 13 residues. With V trimmed by 6 bases and J by 5 bases, 5 bases remained unmatched. CDR1 is SGHTA, CDR2 FQGNSA, per germline. CDR3 DNA: TGTGCCAGCAGATTTGACAGGGGTGAGACCCAGTACTTC. Its translation: CASRFDRGETQYF. Combining the CDR3 with reference TRBV7-2 and TRBJ2-5 gives the whole variable domain GAGVSQSPSNKVTEKGKDVELRCDPISGHTALYWYRQSLGQGLEFLIYFQGNSAPDKSGLPSDRFSAERTGGSVSTLTIQRTQQEDSAVYLCASRFDRGETQYFGPGTRLLVL.

The V and J genes are TRBV7-9 and TRBJ2-7, with 8 bases fitting TRBD1. The J segment lost 7 bases and the V segment lost 7 bases, leaving 12 bases of the junction unmatched. CDR1 and CDR2 (germline): SEHNR, FQNEAQ (reference sequence). The CDR3 runs to 14 residues. In nucleotides, the CDR3 is TGTGCCAGCATCCTGGAAGGGACAGGCGGAGAGCAGTACTTC. This gives the protein CASILEGTGGEQYF. Filled out from reference TRBV7-9 and TRBJ2-7, the complete variable domain reads DTGVSQNPRHKITKRGQNVTFRCDPISEHNRLYWYRQTLGQGPEFLTYFQNEAQLEKSRLLSDRFSAERPKGSFSTLEIQRTEQGDSAMYLCASILEGTGGEQYFGPGTRLTVT.

The chain carries TRBV5-1 and TRBJ1-3; maybe TRBD1 (5 bases). Germline V lookup: CDR1 SGHRS, CDR2 YFSETQ. V was pared by 0 bases and J by 0 bases, with 10 bases between. CDR3 length: 16 residues. The CDR3 DNA reads TGCGCCAGCAGCTTGGGAGACAGCGTCTCTGGAAACACCATATATTTT. Residues: CASSLGDSVSGNTIYF.

This chain joins TRBV27 and TRBJ2-5; TRBD2 aligns across 7 bases. The length of the CDR3 is 14 residues. Germline V CDR1 and CDR2: MNHEY, SMNVEV (reference sequence). The V gene end was trimmed by 6 bases and the J gene end by 5 bases; junction bases not matched to a gene: 9. The DNA for the CDR3 is TGTGCCAGCAGCCTACTAGCGTTTCCGGAGACCCAGTACTTC. This gives the protein CASSLLAFPETQYF.

The V gene is TRBV30, the J gene TRBJ1-5; 7 nucleotides match TRBD1. Germline-derived CDR1 and CDR2 are GTSNPN and SVGIG (reference sequence). Trimming cost V 5 bases and J 0 bases; bases outside gene matches: 1. The CDR3 consists of 13 residues. The CDR3 sequence: CAWGTDSNQPQHF. The CDR3 DNA follows: TGTGCCTGGGGGACAGATAGCAATCAGCCCCAGCATTTT.

A remark on this clone: This sample also contains other DNA sequences that code for the same CDR3. CDR3 DNA: TGTGCCAGCAGCGTAGGGGGCGGAACCGGGGAGCTGTTTTTT. This encodes CASSVGGGTGELFF. The chain carries TRBV9 and TRBJ2-2, with a possible D match to TRBD1 (5 bases). This CDR3 has 14 residues. V was clipped by 0 bases and J by 5 bases, with 8 bases between them. CDR1 SGDLS and CDR2 YYNGEE come from the germline V gene. Variable domain in full (rest from reference TRBV9 and TRBJ2-2): DSGVTQTPKHLITATGQRVTLRCSPRSGDLSVYWYQQSLDQGLQFLIQYYNGEERAKGNILERFSAQQFPDLHSELNLSSLELGDSALYFCASSVGGGTGELFFGEGSRLTVL.

The chain recombines TRBV28 with TRBJ2-7, with a possible D match to TRBD2 (6 bases). CDR1 MDHEN and CDR2 SYDVKM come from the germline V gene. The CDR3 has 12 residues. V was clipped by 8 bases and J by 6 bases, with 14 bases between them. The DNA for the CDR3 is TGTGCCAGCGGGCGGGGTACGGTCGAGCAGTACGTC. Its translation: CASGRGTVEQYV.

The chain employs TRBV19 and TRBJ1-5; tentatively, D is TRBD1 (6 bases). Germline V gene data show CDR1 as LNHDA and CDR2 as SQIVND (reference sequence). V lost 1 base to trimming and J lost 6 bases, with 10 bases between them. CDR3 length: 14 amino acids. For the CDR3, the DNA is TGTGCCAGTAGTATAGGGGCAGGGGTTCAGCCCCAGCATTTT. This sequence encodes CASSIGAGVQPQHF. The full variable domain, its missing parts supplied by reference TRBV19 and TRBJ1-5, is DGGITQSPKYLFRKEGQNVTLSCEQNLNHDAMYWYRQDPGQGLRLIYYSQIVNDFQKGDIAEGYSVSREKKESFPLTVTSAQKNPTAFYLCASSIGAGVQPQHFGDGTRLSIL.

The J gene is TRBJ1-2, the V gene TRBV5-1; D is unclear. V lost 6 bases, J lost 5 bases, and 14 bases lay in between. Germline lookup yields CDR1 SGHRS and CDR2 YFSETQ. The CDR3 loop spans 13 amino acids. The DNA for the CDR3 is TGCGCCAGCATCCGATGGGCACCTTATGGCTACACCTTC. This codes for CASIRWAPYGYTF.

V and J are TRBV4-1 and TRBJ2-5; D is undetermined. With 1 base removed from V and 5 bases from J, the gap between germline ends came to 8 bases. This CDR3 has 13 residues. Germline V lookup: CDR1 MGHRA, CDR2 YSYEKL. Written as DNA, the CDR3 is TGCGCCAGCAGCCAAGTATTGGCGGAGACCCAGTACTTC. Protein product: CASSQVLAETQYF.

The chain has TRBV12-5 and TRBJ2-1; D unresolved. The V end was cut by 5 bases, the J end by 7 bases, with 24 bases between. CDR1 LGHNT and CDR2 FRNRAP come from the germline V gene. The CDR3 is 17 amino acids. The DNA of the CDR3 is TGTGCTAGTGGTACCCGTGTCACCCCTTTTCCCCCGAATGAGCAGTTCTTC. Translating it yields CASGTRVTPFPPNEQFF. The entire variable domain, with the rest obtained from reference TRBV12-5 and TRBJ2-1, is as follows: DARVTQTPRHKVTEMGQEVTMRCQPILGHNTVFWYRQTMMQGLELLAYFRNRAPLDDSGMPKDRFSAEMPDATLATLKIQPSEPRDSAVYFCASGTRVTPFPPNEQFFGPGTRLTVL.

This chain uses TRBV11-2 with TRBJ1-6; unclear D gene. V was trimmed by 5 bases and J by 0 bases, leaving 20 bases between them. The CDR3 length is 19 residues. CDR1 and CDR2 from the germline V gene are SGHAT and FQNNGV. CDR3 in DNA: TGTGCCAGCAGCCCGTTAAAGTTGCCAGGTGGCTCCTATAATTCACCCCTCCACTTT. Amino acid sequence: CASSPLKLPGGSYNSPLHF.

The V and J genes are TRBV19 and TRBJ2-1, with 7 bases lining up with TRBD2. The CDR3 extends over 16 amino acids. The germline gives CDR1 LNHDA, CDR2 SQIVND (reference sequence). With V trimmed by 3 bases and J by 3 bases, 8 bases remained unmatched. The CDR3: CASSIYWAGVYNEQFF. The CDR3, as DNA: TGTGCCAGTAGTATTTATTGGGCGGGAGTCTACAATGAGCAGTTCTTC. Full variable domain (outside the CDR3, taken from reference TRBV19 and TRBJ2-1): DGGITQSPKYLFRKEGQNVTLSCEQNLNHDAMYWYRQDPGQGLRLIYYSQIVNDFQKGDIAEGYSVSREKKESFPLTVTSAQKNPTAFYLCASSIYWAGVYNEQFFGPGTRLTVL.

The chain recombines TRBV5-6 with TRBJ1-1; perhaps TRBD1 as D (5 bases). The V end was cut by 4 bases, the J end by 3 bases, with 13 bases between. Looked up from germline, CDR1 is SGHDT and CDR2 is YYEEEE. The CDR3 consists of 14 residues. The CDR3, as DNA: TGTGCCAGCAGCCTACCGCAGGGATACACTGAAGCTTTCTTT. This sequence encodes CASSLPQGYTEAFF.

The chain uses TRBV7-2 and TRBJ2-5; the D is unclear. This CDR3 is built from 13 residues. V was trimmed by 4 bases and J by 1 base, leaving 7 bases between them. From germline, CDR1 is SGHTA and CDR2 FQGNSA. The CDR3 DNA reads as TGTGCCAGCAGCTGGCCGATCCAAGAGACCCAGTACTTC. Amino acid sequence: CASSWPIQETQYF.

This clone has only one observation. The chain couples TRBV7-9 to TRBJ1-2, with D hard to call. The CDR3 runs to 16 residues. Trimming removed 0 bases from V and 4 bases from J, with 15 bases in between. Germline V lookup: CDR1 SEHNR, CDR2 FQNEAQ (reference sequence). This CDR3 is CASSLAGGLEGYGYTF. Written as DNA, the CDR3 is TGTGCCAGCAGCTTAGCAGGAGGCCTGGAGGGCTATGGCTACACCTTC. Combining the CDR3 with reference TRBV7-9 and TRBJ1-2 gives the whole variable domain DTGVSQNPRHKITKRGQNVTFRCDPISEHNRLYWYRQTLGQGPEFLTYFQNEAQLEKSRLLSDRFSAERPKGSFSTLEIQRTEQGDSAMYLCASSLAGGLEGYGYTFGSGTRLTVV.

The chain employs TRBV20-1 and TRBJ2-3; D is uncertain. Trimming left V 3 bases short and J 5 bases short, with 9 bases between. CDR3 length: 12 amino acids. Germline V gene sequence: CDR1 DFQATT, CDR2 SNEGSKA (reference sequence). CDR3 sequence (DNA): TGCAGTGCTAGTTACTCGAAAGATACGCAGTATTTT. It translates to CSASYSKDTQYF.

The chain couples TRBV18 to TRBJ2-1, with unresolved D. The V gene lost 5 bases and the J gene lost 3 bases, with 8 bases spanning the gap. Germline CDR1 KGHSH, CDR2 LQKENI. This CDR3 comprises 13 residues. CDR3 DNA sequence: TGTGCCAGCTCAAAAGGGAACTACAATGAGCAGTTCTTC. Its translation: CASSKGNYNEQFF.

The J gene is TRBJ2-3, the V gene TRBV11-2; either TRBD1 or TRBD2 may fit D (7 bases each). The V and J ends lost 10 bases and 6 bases respectively, with 23 bases between them. CDR1 and CDR2 from the germline V gene are SGHAT and FQNNGV. The CDR3 runs 15 residues. CDR3 sequence (DNA): TGTGCCACCAAGGGGGCGGGGGCGGTTGAGGATACGCAGTATTTT. It yields the protein CATKGAGAVEDTQYF.